The 24 T cell receptor beta chains presented below share a single source sample, sequenced in a study of T cell responses to AZD1222 COVID-19 vaccine. Profiling relied on immunoSEQ multiplex PCR, and the TCRdb table lists in-frame clones only, not all of them. The repertoire has about 160,000 clones, around 90% of them found once; the top ten carry under 2.5%. Sequencing used peripheral blood, obtained on day 0 of AZD1222 vaccination. These receptors were taken from an adult in good health.

This rearrangement joins TRBV28 to TRBJ2-3; TRBD2 matches at 13 bases. With 8 bases clipped from V and 4 bases from J, the junction kept 15 bases outside the gene matches. The germline CDR1 and CDR2 sequences are MDHEN and SYDVKM. CDR3 size: 18 residues. CDR3 sequence reads: CASLTSAGTSGNSDTQYF. The CDR3 DNA follows: TGTGCCAGCCTCACCTCAGCCGGGACTAGCGGGAATTCAGATACGCAGTATTTT.

The rearrangement joins TRBV7-9 to TRBJ2-7, with TRBD2 matching 8 bases. This CDR3 comprises 16 residues. Germline loops: CDR1 SEHNR, CDR2 FQNEAQ (reference sequence). With V trimmed by 2 bases and J by 6 bases, 12 bases remained unmatched. The CDR3 region is CASSLPSGTRVFEQYF. As DNA, the CDR3 is TGTGCCAGCAGCTTACCCTCCGGGACTAGAGTTTTCGAGCAGTACTTC. The full variable domain, with the rest looked up from reference TRBV7-9 and TRBJ2-7, is DTGVSQNPRHKITKRGQNVTFRCDPISEHNRLYWYRQTLGQGPEFLTYFQNEAQLEKSRLLSDRFSAERPKGSFSTLEIQRTEQGDSAMYLCASSLPSGTRVFEQYFGPGTRLTVT.

The J gene is TRBJ1-6, the V gene TRBV23-1; D gene uncertain. TRBV23-1 counts as an open reading frame of uncertain function. V was trimmed by 2 bases and J by 8 bases, leaving 13 bases between them. This CDR3 comprises 15 residues. CDR3 DNA sequence: TGCGCCAGCAGTCAAGTTCCGGCCCGGTATTCACCCCTCCACTTT. This gives the protein CASSQVPARYSPLHF.

The chain joins TRBV4-3 to TRBJ1-3; D call uncertain. CDR3 length: 16 residues. Germline loops: CDR1 LGHNA, CDR2 YSLEER. Trimming pared 1 base from V and 0 bases from J, leaving 10 bases between. The DNA for the CDR3 is TGCGCCAGCAGCCAAGTAGGGCAAGCCTCTGGAAACACCATATATTTT. Translating gives CASSQVGQASGNTIYF.

This clone has just one count. The CDR3 region has the DNA TGTGCCAGCAGCCAGCTTAGGGCCGACACTGAAGCTTTCTTT. Encoded protein: CASSQLRADTEAFF. This sequence joins TRBV6-5 and TRBJ1-1; D is uncertain. The CDR3 is 14 residues long. V was pared by 6 bases and J by 3 bases, with 14 bases between. The germline gives CDR1 MNHEY, CDR2 SVGAGI.

This clone has just a few counts. The chain recombines TRBV5-1 with TRBJ1-2; D remains ambiguous. Germline CDR1 SGHRS, CDR2 YFSETQ. The CDR3 has 13 amino acids. V lost 4 bases and J 6 bases, leaving 13 bases between the germline ends. CDR3 loop: CASSKTLDDGYTF. In nucleotides, the CDR3 is TGCGCCAGCAGCAAGACACTGGACGATGGCTACACCTTC.

The CDR3 region is CASSSPVDRGPDTEAFF. In DNA form, the CDR3 reads TGTGCCAGCAGCTCCCCAGTCGACCGGGGCCCGGACACTGAAGCTTTCTTT. V gene TRBV5-6 combines with J gene TRBJ1-1; a possible D gene is TRBD1 (5 bases). Germline assignment: CDR1 SGHDT and CDR2 YYEEEE. CDR3 length equals 17 residues. The V and J ends lost 3 bases and 3 bases respectively, with 21 bases between them.

The chain has TRBV2 and TRBJ1-2; perhaps TRBD1 as D (6 bases). The germline V and J ends were trimmed by 3 bases and 2 bases, with 16 bases remaining between them. CDR1 is SNHLY and CDR2 is FYNNEI in the germline V gene. This CDR3 spans 16 amino acids. This chain's CDR3 is CASSEFWQGSNYGYTF. The CDR3 DNA reads TGTGCCAGCAGTGAGTTTTGGCAGGGGTCCAACTATGGCTACACCTTC.

The V and J genes are TRBV5-1 and TRBJ2-7; D perhaps matches TRBD2 (6 bases). Germline lookup yields CDR1 SGHRS and CDR2 YFSETQ. V lost 4 bases and J lost 7, with 18 bases in between. The CDR3 has 14 amino acids. The CDR3 DNA reads as TGCGCCAGCAGCAAGAATAGCGGTCGAGGTGAGCAGTACTTC. Residues: CASSKNSGRGEQYF.

This rearrangement joins TRBV7-2 to TRBJ2-6; D assignment may be TRBD1 or TRBD2 (6 bases each). The CDR3 is 16 residues long. Trimming took 1 base from V and 2 from J, leaving 9 bases between them. Germline V gene data show CDR1 as SGHTA and CDR2 as FQGNSA. CDR3 sequence (DNA): TGTGCCAGCAGCTTAGGAGGGGGGACTGGGGCCAACGTCCTGACTTTC. This gives the protein CASSLGGGTGANVLTF.

The chain couples TRBV9 to TRBJ1-1, with D unclear. The CDR3 sequence is 15 residues long. Germline V gene sequence: CDR1 SGDLS, CDR2 YYNGEE. Trimming removed 3 bases at V and 0 bases at J, with 12 bases between. CDR3 nucleotides: TGTGCCAGCAGCGCCTCGGAATACATGAACACTGAAGCTTTCTTT. Amino acid sequence: CASSASEYMNTEAFF.

V and J are TRBV30 and TRBJ2-1, with TRBD1 identical over 7 bases. V lost 3 bases and J lost 8; bases outside the gene matches: 4. CDR1 and CDR2 (germline): GTSNPN, SVGIG (reference sequence). The CDR3 is made up of 12 amino acids. The CDR3 here is CAWRTGRDEQFF. In DNA, the CDR3 is TGTGCCTGGAGGACAGGGCGGGATGAGCAGTTCTTC.

This chain connects TRBV24-1 to TRBJ1-4, with D hard to call. CDR1 and CDR2 (germline): KGHDR, SFDVKD. The ends were cut back, 2 bases at V and 6 bases at J, with 9 bases in the middle. The CDR3 runs to 14 residues. The CDR3 bases are TGTGCCACCAGTGATTCAAGCCGTCATGAAAAACTGTTTTTT. This sequence encodes CATSDSSRHEKLFF.

The V call is TRBV11-2, the J call TRBJ2-5; D is undetermined. The CDR3 contains 13 residues. CDR1 SGHAT and CDR2 FQNNGV come from the germline V gene. V was trimmed by 5 bases and J by 1 base, leaving 8 bases between them. CDR3 protein: CASSKITQETQYF. The CDR3 DNA reads as TGTGCCAGCAGCAAGATAACCCAAGAGACCCAGTACTTC.

V usage is TRBV11-2 and J usage is TRBJ1-1, with D tentatively TRBD1 (6 bases). Per germline, CDR1 SGHAT and CDR2 FQNNGV. CDR3 length: 15 residues. Trimming stripped 4 bases from V and 1 base from J, with 13 bases between. The chain's CDR3 is CASSSTGIRNTEAFF. Here the CDR3 DNA reads TGTGCCAGCAGCTCAACAGGGATAAGGAACACTGAAGCTTTCTTT.

The V and J genes are TRBV11-2 and TRBJ2-1; 10 bases match TRBD2. This CDR3 comprises 16 residues. Germline CDR1 reads SGHAT; CDR2 reads FQNNGV. The J segment lost 2 bases and the V segment lost 8 bases, leaving 9 bases of the junction unmatched. The CDR3 nucleotides read TGTGCCAGCGATTTTCAAACTAGCGGGGCCTACAATGAGCAGTTCTTC. Translated, it gives CASDFQTSGAYNEQFF.

The chain joins TRBV27 to TRBJ1-1, with D possibly TRBD1 on 5 matching bases. V gave up 6 bases and J gave up 4 bases, with 21 bases separating them. This CDR3 spans 16 amino acids. The V gene's germline CDR1 is MNHEY and CDR2 SMNVEV (reference sequence). In DNA form, the CDR3 reads TGTGCCAGCAGAGAGTGGGCCCTTGGGGGAGCCACTGAAGCTTTCTTT. Protein sequence: CASREWALGGATEAFF.

This clone appeared a single time. This sequence joins TRBV7-9 and TRBJ1-4; D is unclear. Trimming left V 4 bases short and J 12 bases short, with 18 bases between. The germline V gene encodes CDR1 SEHNR and CDR2 FQNEAQ (reference sequence). This CDR3 is built from 14 residues. The CDR3 is CASSSGAPGLELFF. The CDR3 bases are TGTGCCAGCAGCTCGGGAGCTCCCGGATTGGAACTGTTTTTT.

This clone was detected a few times. This chain links TRBV19 with TRBJ2-2; 7 nucleotides match TRBD1. CDR1 and CDR2 from the germline V gene are LNHDA and SQIVND (reference sequence). V lost 3 bases, J lost 6 bases, and 4 bases stayed unmatched. The CDR3 spans 14 residues. In DNA form, the CDR3 reads TGTGCCAGTAGTATGAGACAGGGAGCCGGGGAGCTGTTTTTT. Encoded protein: CASSMRQGAGELFF. The whole variable domain, remainder taken from reference TRBV19 and TRBJ2-2, is DGGITQSPKYLFRKEGQNVTLSCEQNLNHDAMYWYRQDPGQGLRLIYYSQIVNDFQKGDIAEGYSVSREKKESFPLTVTSAQKNPTAFYLCASSMRQGAGELFFGEGSRLTVL.

The V gene is TRBV28, the J gene TRBJ1-4; D not certain. The germline CDR1 and CDR2 sequences are MDHEN and SYDVKM. The CDR3 has 14 amino acids. V was trimmed by 1 base and J by 4 bases, leaving 7 bases between them. Here the CDR3 DNA reads TGTGCCAGCAGTTTATACGGGAATAATGAAAAACTGTTTTTT. This translates into CASSLYGNNEKLFF. The variable domain in full, with the rest retrieved from reference TRBV28 and TRBJ1-4, is DVKVTQSSRYLVKRTGEKVFLECVQDMDHENMFWYRQDPGLGLRLIYFSYDVKMKEKGDIPEGYSVSREKKERFSLILESASTNQTSMYLCASSLYGNNEKLFFGSGTQLSVL.

V and J are TRBV6-5 and TRBJ1-5; the match to TRBD1 covers 7 bases. The ends lost 5 bases at V and 3 bases at J; junction bases unmatched: 1. The CDR3 has 13 residues. Germline lookup yields CDR1 MNHEY and CDR2 SVGAGI. In DNA form, the CDR3 reads TGTGCCAGCAGTACAGGGGACAATCAGCCCCAGCATTTT. Translated, it gives CASSTGDNQPQHF.

This clone was observed once. The chain uses TRBV5-1 and TRBJ2-2; no clear D gene. The CDR3 has 17 amino acids. The V end lost 1 base, the J end lost 2 bases, and 15 bases lay between the germline ends. Germline assignment: CDR1 SGHRS and CDR2 YFSETQ. CDR3 bases: TGCGCCAGCAGCTTGAGCCTCTTGACTCCTAACACCGGGGAGCTGTTTTTT. Translated: CASSLSLLTPNTGELFF.

This clone was detected only once. J is TRBJ1-5 and V is TRBV20-1; no firm D call. Deletions cut 3 bases from V and 5 bases from J, with 11 bases between. CDR1 and CDR2 from the germline V gene are DFQATT and SNEGSKA (reference sequence). The CDR3 runs 13 residues. CDR3 sequence: CSASSPDDQPQHF. CDR3 in DNA: TGCAGTGCTAGTAGTCCAGATGATCAGCCCCAGCATTTT.

The chain carries TRBV5-1 and TRBJ2-5; no definite D call. Germline CDR1 reads SGHRS; CDR2 reads YFSETQ. There are 16 residues in the CDR3. Trimming pared 0 bases from V and 0 bases from J, leaving 12 bases between. For the CDR3, the DNA is TGCGCCAGCAGCTTGGCCGAACGGGTCTACCAAGAGACCCAGTACTTC. This sequence encodes CASSLAERVYQETQYF.